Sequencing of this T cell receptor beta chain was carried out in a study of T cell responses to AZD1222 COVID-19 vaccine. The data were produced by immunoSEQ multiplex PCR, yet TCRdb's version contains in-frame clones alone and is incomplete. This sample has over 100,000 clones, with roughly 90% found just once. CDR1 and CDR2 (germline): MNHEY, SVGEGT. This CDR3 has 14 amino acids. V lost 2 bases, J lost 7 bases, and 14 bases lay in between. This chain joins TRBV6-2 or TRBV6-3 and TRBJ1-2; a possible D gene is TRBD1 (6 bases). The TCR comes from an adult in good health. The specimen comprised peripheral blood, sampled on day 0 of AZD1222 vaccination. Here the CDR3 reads CASSYVGASGGYTF. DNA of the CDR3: TGTGCCAGCAGTTACGTGGGGGCGTCTGGTGGCTACACCTTC.